The rows below give T cell receptor beta chains drawn from one sample of a study of shared clonotypes between healthy human individuals. Sequencing used immunoSEQ multiplex PCR; TCRdb keeps in-frame clones, though not all of them. The sample lists around 1,000,000 clones; approximately 77% were seen once. Sequencing was carried out using memory CD4+ T cells from PBMCs. Every receptor here comes from a man in his late teens or twenties in good health. Some clones in this sample may be carry-over from other donors' samples. CDR3s include the opening cysteine and the closing phenylalanine or tryptophan. A D gene is named only where the DNA matches it firmly. Expanded clones are given a class, and other clones once, few, many or no size at all.

size: .; V: TRBV28; J: TRBJ1-3; D: .; CDR3: CASSFPRNTIYF; DNA: TGTGCCAGCAGTTTCCCTCGTAACACCATATATTTT
size: .; V: TRBV7-3; J: TRBJ2-3; D: TRBD1; CDR3: CASSLTGTDTDTQYF; DNA: TGTGCCAGCAGCTTAACCGGGACAGACACAGATACGCAGTATTTT
size: .; V: TRBV29-1; J: TRBJ1-1; D: .; CDR3: CSVPGGGGDQPTEAFF; DNA: TGCAGCGTTCCGGGGGGGGGCGGAGACCAGCCCACTGAAGCTTTCTTT
size: .; V: TRBV6-6; J: TRBJ2-7; D: .; CDR3: CASSYAESYEQYF; DNA: TGTGCCAGCAGTTACGCGGAATCCTACGAGCAGTACTTC
size: .; V: TRBV5-1; J: TRBJ1-1; D: TRBD1; CDR3: CASSPRTGPNTEAFF; DNA: TGCGCCAGCAGCCCCCGGACAGGGCCGAACACTGAAGCTTTCTTT
size: once; V: TRBV7-2; J: TRBJ2-2; D: .; CDR3: CASSERAGGTGELFF; DNA: TGTGCCAGCAGTGAGCGAGCGGGCGGCACCGGGGAGCTGTTTTTT
size: once; V: TRBV7-9; J: TRBJ1-1; D: TRBD1; CDR3: CASSLGQPNTEAFF; DNA: TGTGCCAGCAGCTTGGGACAGCCAAACACTGAAGCTTTCTTT
size: .; V: TRBV2; J: TRBJ1-2; D: .; CDR3: CASSEAGGSYGYTF; DNA: TGTGCCAGCAGTGAGGCAGGAGGATCTTATGGCTACACCTTC
size: .; V: TRBV11-3; J: TRBJ2-2; D: TRBD1; CDR3: CASSSDRDTGELFF; DNA: TGTGCCAGCAGCTCGGACAGGGACACCGGGGAGCTGTTTTTT
size: .; V: TRBV4-2; J: TRBJ2-7; D: .; CDR3: CASSQGPKPDYEQYF; DNA: TGTGCCAGCAGCCAGGGGCCCAAACCCGACTACGAGCAGTACTTC
size: .; V: TRBV2; J: TRBJ1-2; D: .; CDR3: CASSDPGVGYGYTF; DNA: TGTGCCAGCAGTGATCCGGGGGTCGGCTATGGCTACACCTTC
size: .; V: TRBV21-1; J: TRBJ2-7; D: .; CDR3: CASSKGQGAYEQYF; DNA: TGTGCCAGCAGCAAGGGACAGGGGGCCTACGAGCAGTACTTC
size: .; V: TRBV18; J: TRBJ2-2; D: .; CDR3: CASSPRFSGELFF; DNA: TGTGCCAGCTCACCGAGATTTAGCGGGGAGCTGTTTTTT
size: few; V: TRBV27; J: TRBJ2-7; D: .; CDR3: CASPTAGPYEQYF; DNA: TGTGCCAGCCCCACAGCAGGTCCCTACGAGCAGTACTTC
size: .; V: TRBV7-3; J: TRBJ1-1; D: .; CDR3: CASSLVGIGMNTEAFF; DNA: TGTGCCAGCAGCTTAGTAGGGATAGGCATGAACACTGAAGCTTTCTTT
size: .; V: TRBV28; J: TRBJ2-7; D: TRBD1; CDR3: CASSQTGILSYEQYF; DNA: TGTGCCAGCAGTCAGACAGGGATCCTCTCCTACGAGCAGTACTTC
size: .; V: TRBV9; J: TRBJ2-2; D: .; CDR3: CASSVGPGFAGELFF; DNA: TGTGCCAGCAGCGTAGGACCGGGGTTCGCCGGGGAGCTGTTTTTT
size: .; V: TRBV6-1; J: TRBJ1-1; D: TRBD1; CDR3: CASRRDSLTEAFF; DNA: TGTGCCAGCAGGCGGGACAGTCTTACTGAAGCTTTCTTT
size: .; V: TRBV6-6; J: TRBJ2-2; D: .; CDR3: CASRPGAGTGELFF; DNA: TGTGCCAGCAGGCCGGGGGCTGGCACCGGGGAGCTGTTTTTT
size: once; V: TRBV7-2; J: TRBJ2-1; D: .; CDR3: CASSPDGQSEQFF; DNA: TGTGCCAGCAGCCCCGATGGCCAGAGTGAGCAGTTCTTC
size: .; V: TRBV9; J: TRBJ1-1; D: .; CDR3: CASSVEWGEYTEAFF; DNA: TGTGCCAGCAGCGTAGAATGGGGGGAATACACTGAAGCTTTCTTT
size: .; V: TRBV10-3; J: TRBJ1-2; D: TRBD1; CDR3: CAISERQGVGYGYTF; DNA: TGTGCCATCAGTGAGAGACAGGGGGTAGGCTATGGCTACACCTTC
size: .; V: TRBV30; J: TRBJ2-1; D: TRBD2; CDR3: CAWNSNAGAGEQFF; DNA: TGTGCCTGGAACTCGAACGCGGGAGCAGGTGAGCAGTTCTTC
size: .; V: TRBV4-2; J: TRBJ2-7; D: .; CDR3: CASSQDRQENREQYF; DNA: TGTGCCAGCAGCCAAGATCGCCAGGAGAATCGTGAGCAGTACTTC
size: .; V: TRBV6-1; J: TRBJ1-4; D: .; CDR3: CASRETGNEKLFF; DNA: TGTGCCAGCAGAGAAACAGGGAATGAAAAACTGTTTTTT
size: few; V: TRBV6-5; J: TRBJ1-2; D: .; CDR3: CASSRQAANYGYTF; DNA: TGTGCCAGCAGCCGACAGGCGGCGAACTATGGCTACACCTTC
size: .; V: TRBV7-3; J: TRBJ2-1; D: TRBD2; CDR3: CASSLRVGGLGNNEQFF; DNA: TGTGCCAGCAGCTTAAGGGTTGGGGGACTAGGGAACAATGAGCAGTTCTTC
size: .; V: TRBV29-1; J: TRBJ2-7; D: .; CDR3: CSVKNRELSYEQYF; DNA: TGCAGCGTCAAGAACAGGGAACTTTCCTACGAGCAGTACTTC
size: .; V: TRBV6-5; J: TRBJ1-2; D: .; CDR3: CASSYSGASIYGYTF; DNA: TGTGCCAGCAGTTACTCGGGCGCCAGCATCTATGGCTACACCTTC
size: .; V: TRBV27; J: TRBJ1-1; D: .; CDR3: CASSSYAMRTEAFF; DNA: TGTGCCAGCAGTTCCTATGCGATGAGGACTGAAGCTTTCTTT
size: .; V: TRBV6-6; J: TRBJ1-2; D: .; CDR3: CASSPSGGGTYGYTF; DNA: TGTGCCAGCAGCCCCTCGGGAGGAGGGACCTATGGCTACACCTTC
size: .; V: TRBV30; J: TRBJ1-5; D: TRBD1; CDR3: CAWKISGTGDQPQHF; DNA: TGTGCCTGGAAAATCTCCGGGACAGGGGATCAGCCCCAGCATTTT
size: .; V: TRBV7-3; J: TRBJ1-3; D: .; CDR3: CASSFQHGGTIYF; DNA: TGTGCCAGCAGCTTCCAACACGGGGGCACCATATATTTT
size: few; V: TRBV28; J: TRBJ1-2; D: .; CDR3: CASSPPGVWYGYTF; DNA: TGTGCCAGCAGTCCCCCCGGGGTTTGGTATGGCTACACCTTC
size: .; V: TRBV2; J: TRBJ1-4; D: .; CDR3: CASTQLTSGEKLFF; DNA: TGTGCCAGCACTCAGCTAACCTCTGGGGAAAAACTGTTTTTT
size: .; V: TRBV6-1; J: TRBJ2-7; D: TRBD2; CDR3: CASSEGLAGGYEQYF; DNA: TGTGCCAGCAGTGAGGGACTAGCGGGAGGTTACGAGCAGTACTTC
size: few; V: TRBV4-1; J: TRBJ2-2; D: .; CDR3: CASSLGIGLTGELFF; DNA: TGCGCCAGCAGCCTGGGAATAGGACTCACCGGGGAGCTGTTTTTT
size: .; V: TRBV11-2; J: TRBJ2-3; D: .; CDR3: CASSFPVGQGPTDTQYF; DNA: TGTGCCAGCAGCTTTCCCGTCGGGCAGGGCCCAACAGATACGCAGTATTTT
size: .; V: TRBV28; J: TRBJ2-2; D: TRBD1; CDR3: CASSSGQGARTGELFF; DNA: TGTGCCAGCAGTTCGGGACAGGGGGCGAGAACCGGGGAGCTGTTTTTT
size: .; V: TRBV19; J: TRBJ2-6; D: TRBD2; CDR3: CASRSGKAGANVLTF; DNA: TGTGCCAGTAGAAGCGGGAAGGCTGGGGCCAACGTCCTGACTTTC
size: .; V: TRBV2; J: TRBJ2-3; D: .; CDR3: CASTLSEHTDTQYF; DNA: TGTGCCAGCACCCTTAGCGAACACACAGATACGCAGTATTTT
size: few; V: TRBV7-9; J: TRBJ2-4; D: .; CDR3: CASSQIGDIQYF; DNA: TGTGCCAGCAGCCAGATTGGAGACATTCAGTACTTC
size: few; V: TRBV21-1; J: TRBJ1-4; D: .; CDR3: CASTYRGEKLFF; DNA: TGTGCCAGCACCTATAGGGGGGAAAAACTGTTTTTT
size: once; V: TRBV2; J: TRBJ1-5; D: TRBD1; CDR3: CASNLQGSRNQPQHF; DNA: TGTGCCAGCAACCTACAGGGGTCTCGCAATCAGCCCCAGCATTTT
size: .; V: TRBV7-3; J: TRBJ1-1; D: .; CDR3: CASSWKPDAEAFF; DNA: TGTGCCAGCAGCTGGAAGCCCGACGCTGAAGCTTTCTTT
size: .; V: TRBV6-6; J: TRBJ1-2; D: TRBD1; CDR3: CASSPDRGYGYTF; DNA: TGTGCCAGCAGCCCCGACAGGGGCTATGGCTACACCTTC
size: .; V: TRBV5-1; J: TRBJ2-7; D: TRBD1; CDR3: CASSFRDRGYEQYF; DNA: TGCGCCAGCAGCTTCCGGGACAGGGGATACGAGCAGTACTTC
size: .; V: TRBV27; J: TRBJ2-2; D: .; CDR3: CASSLWGTSNTGELFF; DNA: TGTGCCAGCAGTTTATGGGGCACCTCGAACACCGGGGAGCTGTTTTTT
size: .; V: TRBV20-1; J: TRBJ2-7; D: .; CDR3: CSAGADYEQYF; DNA: TGCAGTGCTGGAGCGGATTACGAGCAGTACTTC
size: .; V: TRBV30; J: TRBJ2-3; D: .; CDR3: CAWSQLLSSTDTQYF; DNA: TGTGCCTGGAGCCAACTACTCTCTAGCACAGATACGCAGTATTTT
size: .; V: TRBV19; J: TRBJ2-7; D: TRBD2; CDR3: CASSPKKRGLAGYYEQYF; DNA: TGTGCCAGTAGTCCCAAAAAACGGGGACTAGCGGGATATTACGAGCAGTACTTC
size: .; V: TRBV7-6; J: TRBJ2-2; D: TRBD1; CDR3: CASSLETGWVTGELFF; DNA: TGTGCCAGCAGCTTGGAGACAGGGTGGGTCACCGGGGAGCTGTTTTTT
size: .; V: TRBV28; J: TRBJ1-5; D: .; CDR3: CASSLRQSNQPQHF; DNA: TGTGCCAGCAGTTTACGACAAAGCAATCAGCCCCAGCATTTT
size: .; V: TRBV7-3; J: TRBJ1-5; D: .; CDR3: CASSSEGQPQHF; DNA: TGTGCCAGCAGCTCAGAGGGGCAGCCCCAGCATTTT
size: .; V: TRBV30; J: TRBJ1-1; D: .; CDR3: CAWSAQANTEAFF; DNA: TGTGCCTGGAGTGCACAGGCGAACACTGAAGCTTTCTTT
size: .; V: TRBV29-1; J: TRBJ2-5; D: .; CDR3: CSAALAQQETQYF; DNA: TGCAGCGCAGCCCTAGCGCAGCAAGAGACCCAGTACTTC
size: .; V: TRBV27; J: TRBJ1-5; D: .; CDR3: CASSLTGPNQPQHF; DNA: TGTGCCAGCAGTTTAACGGGACCCAATCAGCCCCAGCATTTT
size: .; V: TRBV6-6; J: TRBJ2-2; D: .; CDR3: CASTGSSTGELFF; DNA: TGTGCCAGCACAGGGTCGTCCACCGGGGAGCTGTTTTTT
size: .; V: TRBV27; J: TRBJ1-1; D: .; CDR3: CASSLEDRTKTMNTEAFF; DNA: TGTGCCAGCAGTTTAGAGGACAGAACCAAAACCATGAACACTGAAGCTTTCTTT